These 32 T cell receptor beta chains share one sample of origin, sequenced in a study of blood T cell repertoires in COVID-19. TCRdb keeps only in-frame clones here, not all; method: immunoSEQ multiplex PCR. The sample includes about 120,000 clones, roughly 80% seen only once; the top ten take more than 15%. The sample comprised peripheral blood. The receptors derive from a woman aged 55-70 years with acute or convalescent COVID-19.

The CDR3 DNA sequence: TGTGCCAGCAGCCTGGACAGGTGGGTCGGGGAGCAGTACTTC. This gives the protein CASSLDRWVGEQYF. The chain recombines TRBV7-2 with TRBJ2-7, with 7 positions matching TRBD1. In germline, CDR1 is SGHTA, CDR2 FQGNSA. J was trimmed by 7 bases and V by 5 bases; bases with no gene match: 11. This CDR3 contains 14 residues.

The rearrangement joins TRBV12-3 or TRBV12-4 to TRBJ1-1; D call uncertain. Trimming removed 0 bases from V and 6 bases from J, with 5 bases in between. The CDR3 sequence is 12 residues long. Here the CDR3 reads CASSLAASEAFF. The CDR3 nucleotides are TGTGCCAGCAGTTTAGCGGCTTCTGAAGCTTTCTTT.

The V and J genes are TRBV5-1 and TRBJ2-5; D perhaps matches TRBD2 (5 bases). CDR1 is SGHRS, CDR2 YFSETQ, per germline. V lost 1 base and J lost 1, with 8 bases in between. The CDR3 loop spans 14 amino acids. The CDR3 reads CASSLSGSQETQYF. In DNA, the CDR3 is TGCGCCAGCAGCTTGAGCGGCAGCCAAGAGACCCAGTACTTC.

This clone has a single count. V gene TRBV9 combines with J gene TRBJ2-2; D gene ambiguous. The CDR3 runs to 14 residues. Trimming took off 5 bases at V and 1 base at J, with 9 bases between the two ends. The germline CDR1 and CDR2 sequences are SGDLS and YYNGEE. Here the CDR3 DNA reads TGTGCCAGCAGTGCCGGTCGGAACACCGGGGAGCTGTTTTTT. Its protein product is CASSAGRNTGELFF.

The rearrangement links TRBV20-1 to TRBJ1-2; D unresolved. CDR1 is DFQATT, CDR2 SNEGSKA, per germline (reference sequence). With 3 bases removed from V and 8 bases from J, the gap between germline ends came to 10 bases. The CDR3 extends over 11 amino acids. The CDR3 DNA sequence: TGCAGTGCTAGGAGGGAACTCGGCTACACCTTC. Encoded protein: CSARRELGYTF.

The V gene is TRBV15, the J gene TRBJ2-1; no clear D. The CDR3 covers 17 residues. V was clipped by 0 bases and J by 0 bases, with 12 bases between them. CDR1 and CDR2 (germline): LNHNV, YYDKDF (reference sequence). The CDR3 here is CATSRDRPSGSYNEQFF. The CDR3 nucleotides are TGTGCCACCAGCAGAGATCGCCCTAGTGGCTCCTACAATGAGCAGTTCTTC.

The chain employs TRBV29-1 and TRBJ1-2, with D uncertain. The CDR3 loop spans 11 amino acids. Germline V CDR1 and CDR2: SQVTM, ANQGSEA. Trimming took 3 bases from V and 8 from J, leaving 10 bases between them. CDR3 DNA sequence: TGCAGCGTTGATGAGGGAGGAGGCTACACCTTC. Translated: CSVDEGGGYTF.

The CDR3 here is CASSPETNSQYF. The CDR3 nucleotides read TGTGCCAGCTCACCGGAGACGAACTCGCAGTACTTC. The rearrangement uses TRBV18 and TRBJ2-7, with unresolved D. The CDR3 has 12 amino acids. V lost 3 bases, J lost 9 bases, and 12 bases lay in between. Germline CDR1 KGHSH, CDR2 LQKENI.

The chain couples TRBV18 to TRBJ2-2, with TRBD1 matching 11 bases. The CDR3 length is 16 residues. CDR1 and CDR2 from the germline V gene are KGHSH and LQKENI. V gave up 4 bases and J gave up 3 bases; unmatched junction bases: 4. The CDR3 protein is CASSRTGQGDTGELFF. The CDR3 nucleotides read TGTGCCAGCTCACGAACGGGACAGGGGGACACCGGGGAGCTGTTTTTT.

V and J are TRBV7-3 and TRBJ2-3; 9 positions agree with TRBD1. CDR1 and CDR2 from the germline V gene are SGHTA and FQGTGA. There are 16 residues in the CDR3. V shed 4 bases, J shed 4 bases, and the junction held 9 bases outside the gene matches. The CDR3 DNA sequence: TGTGCCAGCAGCTCCTCCCGGGACAGGGAGCCAGATACGCAGTATTTT. This gives the protein CASSSSRDREPDTQYF.

This chain connects TRBV20-1 to TRBJ2-3; 8 nucleotides agree with TRBD1. With V trimmed by 3 bases and J by 2 bases, 10 bases remained unmatched. CDR3 length equals 16 residues. From germline, CDR1 is DFQATT and CDR2 SNEGSKA (reference sequence). CDR3 protein: CSASQSGGQYTDTQYF. CDR3 sequence (DNA): TGCAGTGCTAGTCAGTCAGGGGGCCAATACACAGATACGCAGTATTTT.

This clone was seen a few times. V gene TRBV7-3 combines with J gene TRBJ1-6; unclear D gene. The CDR3 consists of 16 residues. From germline, CDR1 is SGHTA and CDR2 FQGTGA. Trimming took 2 bases from V and 6 from J, leaving 14 bases between them. The CDR3 nucleotides read TGTGCCAGCAGCTTATACATCCGCTCTTTTAATTCACCCCTCCACTTT. This gives the protein CASSLYIRSFNSPLHF.

This rearrangement joins TRBV5-6 to TRBJ1-2; TRBD1 agrees at 7 bases. Germline CDR1 SGHDT, CDR2 YYEEEE. Trimming at V came to 4 bases and at J to 7 bases, leaving 4 bases not matched to a gene. This CDR3 region has 12 residues. CDR3 sequence: CASSQYRGGYTF. For the CDR3, the DNA is TGTGCCAGCAGCCAATACAGGGGTGGCTACACCTTC. Together with reference TRBV5-6 and TRBJ1-2, the CDR3 gives the full variable domain: DAGVTQSPTHLIKTRGQQVTLRCSPKSGHDTVSWYQQALGQGPQFIFQYYEEEERQRGNFPDRFSGHQFPNYSSELNVNALLLGDSALYLCASSQYRGGYTFGSGTRLTVV.

This chain uses TRBV11-1 with TRBJ2-5; D gene unclear. The CDR3 is 15 residues long. From germline, CDR1 is SGHAT and CDR2 FQDESV (reference sequence). Trimming took 2 bases from V and 1 from J, leaving 11 bases between them. The chain's CDR3 is CASSLSQVFQETQYF. The CDR3 DNA follows: TGTGCCAGCAGCTTATCTCAGGTGTTCCAAGAGACCCAGTACTTC.

The CDR3 here is CASSKTSGGYPQTETQYF. The DNA of the CDR3 is TGTGCCAGCAGTAAGACTAGCGGGGGGTACCCACAAACAGAGACCCAGTACTTC. The genes are TRBV27 and TRBJ2-5; TRBD2 matches at 13 bases. The CDR3 covers 18 residues. Germline lookup yields CDR1 MNHEY and CDR2 SMNVEV (reference sequence). V shed 5 bases, J shed 4 bases, and the junction held 13 bases outside the gene matches.

This clone was observed a handful of times. The J gene is TRBJ1-4, the V gene TRBV5-1, with 10 bases matching TRBD1. Germline trimming cut 4 bases from V and 5 bases from J; bases unmatched to any gene: 5. Germline V gene lookup returns CDR1 SGHRS and CDR2 YFSETQ. The CDR3 runs to 15 residues. In nucleotides, the CDR3 is TGCGCCAGCAGCCCCGGGGACAGGGGAAATGAAAAACTGTTTTTT. This codes for CASSPGDRGNEKLFF.

The chain carries TRBV18 and TRBJ1-1; tentatively, D is TRBD1 (6 bases). This CDR3 spans 12 amino acids. The ends were cut back, 8 bases at V and 4 bases at J, with 11 bases in the middle. In germline, CDR1 is KGHSH, CDR2 LQKENI. CDR3 bases: TGTGCCAGCACCACAGGGCCCACTGAAGCTTTCTTT. Translated: CASTTGPTEAFF.

The chain carries TRBV4-3 and TRBJ2-4, with 7 bases identical to TRBD2. Germline V gene sequence: CDR1 LGHNA, CDR2 YSLEER. The CDR3 has 14 residues. The V gene end was trimmed by 0 bases and the J gene end by 8 bases; junction bases not matched to a gene: 4. As DNA, the CDR3 is TGCGCCAGCAGCCAAGAATGGGGGGGAGACATTCAGTACTTC. This translates into CASSQEWGGDIQYF.

This clone has only a few counts. The genes are TRBV6-2 or TRBV6-3 and TRBJ1-5; D gene uncertain. V was cut by 2 bases and J by 0 bases, with 11 bases left in between. Per germline, CDR1 MNHEY and CDR2 SVGEGT. The CDR3 spans 16 residues. DNA for the CDR3: TGTGCCAGCAGTTACGGCAGATATTATAGCAATCAGCCCCAGCATTTT. Translation: CASSYGRYYSNQPQHF.

This clone came up a few times. This chain links TRBV6-6 with TRBJ1-4; tentatively, D is TRBD1 (5 bases). Trimming removed 3 bases from V and 4 bases from J, with 12 bases in between. The CDR3 loop spans 15 amino acids. The germline CDR1 and CDR2 sequences are MNHNY and SVGAGI (reference sequence). Here the CDR3 reads CASSYSGTNNEKLFF. DNA of the CDR3: TGTGCCAGCAGTTATTCCGGGACTAATAATGAAAAACTGTTTTTT.

The chain is built from TRBV19 and TRBJ2-3; 14 bases agree with TRBD2. This CDR3 region has 14 residues. Germline V gives CDR1 LNHDA, CDR2 SQIVND (reference sequence). V gave up 5 bases and J gave up 6 bases; unmatched junction bases: 1. CDR3: CASSRTSGGDTQYF. The CDR3 DNA is TGTGCCAGTAGTCGGACTAGCGGGGGGGATACGCAGTATTTT.

This clone occurred a few times. The rearrangement uses TRBV14 and TRBJ2-7; D is unresolved. CDR3 length: 12 amino acids. The germline V and J ends were trimmed by 1 base and 4 bases, with 5 bases remaining between them. Germline lookup yields CDR1 SGHDN and CDR2 FVKESK. The CDR3 DNA follows: TGTGCCAGCAGCCAAGTAGTATACGAGCAGTACTTC. Its translation: CASSQVVYEQYF.

The chain combines TRBV2 with TRBJ1-2; tentatively, D is TRBD1 (5 bases). This CDR3 is built from 14 residues. The germline V gene has CDR1 SNHLY and CDR2 FYNNEI. The V gene lost 10 bases and the J gene lost 5 bases, with 20 bases spanning the gap. The CDR3, as DNA: TGTGCCACAGATCTTGGGAGGGGCAGTTATGGCTACACCTTC. This codes for CATDLGRGSYGYTF.

The V gene is TRBV5-1, the J gene TRBJ2-5, with 9 nucleotides matching TRBD2. Per the germline V gene, CDR1 is SGHRS and CDR2 is YFSETQ. This CDR3 is 17 amino acids long. V lost 0 bases and J lost 2; bases outside the gene matches: 8. The CDR3 loop is CASSLVYQRGAQETQYF. In DNA, the CDR3 is TGCGCCAGCAGCTTGGTGTACCAGCGGGGGGCTCAAGAGACCCAGTACTTC.

CDR3 residues: CASSLWDTPYEQYF. The CDR3 DNA reads as TGTGCCAGCAGCCTTTGGGACACACCCTACGAGCAGTACTTC. The chain uses TRBV11-3 and TRBJ2-7; D is possibly TRBD1 (6 bases). The length of the CDR3 is 14 residues. Germline assignment: CDR1 SGHNT and CDR2 YENEEA. V lost 5 bases and J 2 bases, leaving 13 bases between the germline ends.

This clone was recorded once. This chain uses TRBV23-1 with TRBJ2-4; D may be TRBD2 (5 bases). Being an ORF, TRBV23-1 has a function that is uncertain. This CDR3 comprises 18 residues. V was cut by 0 bases and J by 0 bases, with 15 bases left in between. CDR3: CASSQSRAGSLAKNIQYF. CDR3 in DNA: TGCGCCAGCAGTCAATCGAGGGCAGGATCTCTAGCCAAAAACATTCAGTACTTC.

The rearrangement joins TRBV10-3 to TRBJ1-2; weak D call: TRBD1 (6 bases). CDR3 length equals 14 residues. Per germline, CDR1 ENHRY and CDR2 SYGVKD. V was cut by 10 bases and J by 4 bases, with 19 bases left in between. CDR3 bases: TGTGCCACCCACCGGGACATGGAAGGCTATGGCTACACCTTC. Protein: CATHRDMEGYGYTF.

J is TRBJ2-3 and V is TRBV19; D perhaps matches TRBD2 (5 bases). The V gene's germline CDR1 is LNHDA and CDR2 SQIVND (reference sequence). V gave up 7 bases and J gave up 4 bases, with 12 bases separating them. There are 13 residues in the CDR3. CDR3 in DNA: TGTGCCAGTACCCCACCCGGGGCAGATACGCAGTATTTT. It translates to CASTPPGADTQYF. Full variable domain (remainder filled in from reference TRBV19 and TRBJ2-3): DGGITQSPKYLFRKEGQNVTLSCEQNLNHDAMYWYRQDPGQGLRLIYYSQIVNDFQKGDIAEGYSVSREKKESFPLTVTSAQKNPTAFYLCASTPPGADTQYFGPGTRLTVL.

As for this clone: The sample has other DNA sequences that encode this CDR3 too. The rearrangement links TRBV3-1 (or the pseudogene TRBV3-2) to TRBJ2-7; TRBD2 is a possible D gene (5 bases). The CDR3 contains 13 residues. CDR1 and CDR2 from the germline V gene are LGHDT and YNNKEL (reference sequence). Trimming pared 0 bases from V and 6 bases from J, leaving 9 bases between. CDR3 bases: TGTGCCAGCAGCCAAGAGAGAGGGTCCGAGCAGTACTTC. Protein product: CASSQERGSEQYF.

The chain recombines TRBV4-2 with TRBJ2-3, with 8 positions matching TRBD2. This CDR3 is 16 amino acids long. V lost 0 bases, J lost 7 bases, and 9 bases stayed unmatched. CDR1 LGHNA and CDR2 YNFKEQ come from the germline V gene. Written as DNA, the CDR3 is TGTGCCAGCAGCCAAGATTACGGGGGGGCCGTTAATACGCAGTATTTT. Encoded protein: CASSQDYGGAVNTQYF.

This sequence joins TRBV6-2 or TRBV6-3 and TRBJ1-1; D perhaps matches TRBD1 (6 bases). The germline V gene encodes CDR1 MNHEY and CDR2 SVGEGT. Trimming took 2 bases from V and 2 from J, leaving 9 bases between them. The CDR3 consists of 14 residues. The CDR3 nucleotides read TGTGCCAGCAGTTACACACAGGGAAACACTGAAGCTTTCTTT. Amino acids: CASSYTQGNTEAFF.

CDR3 loop: CASSAFDGYTF. The DNA of the CDR3 is TGTGCCAGCAGTGCTTTCGATGGCTACACCTTC. The gene calls are TRBV2 and TRBJ1-2; D is ambiguous. V was cut by 4 bases and J by 6 bases, with 6 bases left in between. The V gene's germline CDR1 is SNHLY and CDR2 FYNNEI. The CDR3 has 11 residues.